This passage covers 3 T cell receptor beta chains from one sample sequenced in a study of CD8+CD57+ T cells in acquired aplastic anemia (dated by TCRdb to 2017 to 2018). The sequencing machine was an Illumina HiSeq 2000. Genomic DNA served as template for TCR beta VDJ combination and CDR3 sequence profiling. Using fastp trimming at Q25 and MiXCR clonotype assembly, TCRdb reanalyzed the public sequencing data and kept in-frame beta chains. Each record represents a unique CDR3 protein, reported with the most common genes and DNA among its rows. Here the sample has 200,000 to 250,000 distinct CDR3 sequences; 65% occur a single time. Around 50% of the sample rests with the top ten. Patients chosen for sequencing had shown expansion of CD8+CD57+ cells by flow cytometry. Sample: sorted CD4+, CD8+, or CD8+CD57+ T cells (not recorded which) from PBMCs. These receptors came from a human donor with aplastic anemia.

This clonotype has ten or more counts. This chain connects TRBV4-2 to TRBJ2-1; 15 nucleotides line up with TRBD2. Per germline, CDR1 LGHNA and CDR2 YNFKEQ. There are 17 residues in the CDR3. The V and J ends lost 0 bases and 10 bases, in that order; junction bases with no gene match: 7. CDR3 residues: CASSQDGLAGGPEEQFF. In DNA form, the CDR3 reads TGTGCCAGCAGCCAAGATGGACTAGCGGGGGGGCCTGAGGAGCAGTTCTTC.

Concerning this clonotype: At one boundary the junction diverges from the germline segment, which might be a read error. The J gene is TRBJ1-1, the V gene TRBV10-3; TRBD1 matches at 9 bases. The germline V gene encodes CDR1 ENHRY and CDR2 SYGVKD. There are 19 residues in the CDR3. The CDR3 DNA is TGTGCCAGCAGTGACTCGATAGTAGTCGTGGAACAGGGGGCGAATGAAGCTTTCTTT. The encoded protein is CASSDSIVVVEQGANEAFF.

This clonotype has a single count. The chain couples TRBV10-3 to TRBJ2-7; 9 bases fit TRBD1. Looked up from germline, CDR1 is ENHRY and CDR2 is SYGVKD. The CDR3 loop spans 12 amino acids. The trim removed 4 bases at V and 5 bases at J, leaving 0 bases unmatched. The CDR3 sequence: CAISGDRDEQYF. The CDR3 region has the DNA TGTGCCATCAGTGGGGACAGGGACGAGCAGTACTTC.